The clone carrying this TCR beta chain has ten or more counts. The study left out patients who had uncontrolled infection, other autoimmune disease, pregnancy or lactation. This sample was included in a study of T cells in Graves' hyperthyroidism and ophthalmopathy. V lost 4 bases, J lost 5 bases, and 18 bases lay in between. This CDR3 is built from 16 residues. Germline lookup yields CDR1 SGHVS and CDR2 FQNEAQ. RNA transcripts were the template for amplifying TCR beta CDR3 regions. HTBI primers were employed in a first-round RT-PCR of the TCR CDR3. In TCRdb, the multiplex PCR reads were re-called with MiXCR into one record per CDR3 protein. The sample has roughly 660,000 distinct CDR3 sequences, around a sixth seen once; the top ten hold less than 20%.

What was sequenced was blood. J is TRBJ2-1 and V is TRBV7-8, with D perhaps assigned TRBD1 or TRBD2 (6 bases each). The sequence was obtained from a man in his fifties with Graves' hyperthyroidism. The CDR3 region is CASSSYLGGHDNEQFF. The CDR3, as DNA: TGTGCCAGCAGCTCATACCTCGGGGGACACGACAATGAGCAGTTCTTC.